The clone carrying this T cell receptor (beta chain) was counted between two and nine times. These data belong to a study of cytomegalovirus exposure and HLA in healthy donors. PCR amplification relied on 60 Vbeta primers (plus 13 Jbeta primers). The method was immunoSEQ multiplex PCR; TCRdb's version includes in-frame clones alone and lacks a portion of them. In the table there are 25,000 or so clones, roughly three quarters of which are singletons. CDR1 and CDR2 from the germline V gene are SGDLS and YYNGEE. The CDR3 spans 14 residues. The germline V and J ends were trimmed by 5 bases and 0 bases, with 10 bases remaining between them.

This chain links TRBV9 with TRBJ2-3, with D uncertain. The sequencing sample was made of PBMCs. The source is a male donor in good health and CMV-seronegative. CDR3 loop: CASSRRSSTDTQYF. The CDR3 DNA reads TGTGCCAGCAGTAGGCGGTCTAGCACAGATACGCAGTATTTT.